The present entry profiles one T cell receptor beta chain with its context. Its matching antigen is unknown. Compared with germline, one end of the junction differs, possibly owing to a read error. Germline CDR1 and CDR2: DFQATT and SNEGSKA (reference sequence). The CDR3 is made up of 13 amino acids. TCR beta cDNA libraries had unique molecular identifiers. Each CDR3 protein gets one entry after TCRdb re-called the PCR reads with MiXCR. The repertoire includes fewer than 900,000 distinct CDR3 sequences, about 43% of them detected once, and roughly 4.9% sits in the top ten. This sample stems from a study of post-analysis software for immune sequencing data. Study-wide points: Among roughly five TRBV segments more frequent in patients than controls were TRBV5-6, TRBV5-1 and TRBV20-1. Batch-matched samples strongly co-clustered by F measure.

What was sequenced was blood. The chain couples TRBV20-1 to TRBJ2-1; possibly TRBD1 or TRBD2 for D (5 bases each). The source of this sequence is a girl aged 10 to 17 with multiple sclerosis. The CDR3 spells CSAQMGPYSEQFF. CDR3 in DNA: TGCAGTGCGCAGATGGGACCGTACAGTGAGCAGTTCTTC.